Presented here are 4 T cell receptor beta chains from one specimen sequenced in a study of PD-L1 blockade in urothelial cancer. Indicated time point: pretreatment peripheral blood. TCRdb's table, derived via immunoSEQ multiplex PCR, lists solely in-frame clones and lacks some. The data hold 70,000 to 95,000 clones, with about 89% observed a single time. The sequenced sample was PBMCs, obtained around atezolizumab (anti-PD-L1) treatment. The receptors originated from a woman of 80 years or more with urothelial cancer.

The chain carries TRBV5-1 and TRBJ1-2; the D gene is possibly TRBD1 (5 bases). The CDR3 runs to 13 residues. CDR1 SGHRS and CDR2 YFSETQ come from the germline V gene. The V gene lost 5 bases and the J gene lost 2 bases, with 10 bases spanning the gap. The CDR3 reads CASRPDSNYGYTF. The CDR3 coding sequence is TGCGCCAGCAGACCCGACAGCAACTATGGCTACACCTTC.

The chain uses TRBV2 and TRBJ2-5; D call uncertain. With 6 bases removed from V and 3 bases from J, the gap between germline ends came to 5 bases. The CDR3 contains 11 residues. CDR1 SNHLY and CDR2 FYNNEI come from the germline V gene. The CDR3 loop reads CASRREETQYF. CDR3 sequence (DNA): TGTGCCAGCAGGCGAGAAGAGACCCAGTACTTC.

This sequence joins TRBV4-2 and TRBJ2-1; D gene uncertain. Trimming took off 3 bases at V and 0 bases at J, with 9 bases between the two ends. CDR1 is LGHNA and CDR2 is YNFKEQ in the germline V gene. The CDR3 runs to 15 residues. CDR3: CASSQEFYSYNEQFF. In nucleotides, the CDR3 is TGTGCCAGCAGCCAGGAGTTTTACTCCTACAATGAGCAGTTCTTC.

The V and J genes are TRBV11-2 and TRBJ1-1, with 9 bases identical to TRBD1. V shed 6 bases, J shed 4 bases, and the junction held 3 bases outside the gene matches. Per the germline V gene, CDR1 is SGHAT and CDR2 is FQNNGV. The length of the CDR3 is 13 residues. CDR3: CASRGQGGTEAFF. The DNA of the CDR3 is TGTGCCAGCAGGGGACAGGGAGGCACTGAAGCTTTCTTT.